This TCR beta chain was sequenced for a study of T-cell memory formation after mild COVID-19. Points from the study as a whole: Detection of some responders pre-infection suggested pre-existing cross-reactive memory T cells participated.

A single record per CDR3 protein comes from TCRdb applying MiXCR to the 5' RACE reads. The sample records over 130,000 distinct CDR3 sequences, 14% being singletons. A few counts support this clonotype. What it binds is not known. With 1 base clipped from V and 2 bases from J, the junction kept 4 bases outside the gene matches. This CDR3 contains 16 residues. Germline V CDR1 and CDR2: MGHRA, YSYEKL. The sample consisted of PBMCs or a T cell subset sorted from them (not recorded which). The chain couples TRBV4-1 to TRBJ1-2; 10 nucleotides align to TRBD1. The TCR comes from an adult woman who had mild COVID-19 (a few samples of this study predate the infection). Cell type and time point are not known. For the CDR3, the DNA is TGCGCCAGCAGCCAAGGCAGGGACAGGGGCAACTATGGCTACACCTTC. Encoded protein: CASSQGRDRGNYGYTF.